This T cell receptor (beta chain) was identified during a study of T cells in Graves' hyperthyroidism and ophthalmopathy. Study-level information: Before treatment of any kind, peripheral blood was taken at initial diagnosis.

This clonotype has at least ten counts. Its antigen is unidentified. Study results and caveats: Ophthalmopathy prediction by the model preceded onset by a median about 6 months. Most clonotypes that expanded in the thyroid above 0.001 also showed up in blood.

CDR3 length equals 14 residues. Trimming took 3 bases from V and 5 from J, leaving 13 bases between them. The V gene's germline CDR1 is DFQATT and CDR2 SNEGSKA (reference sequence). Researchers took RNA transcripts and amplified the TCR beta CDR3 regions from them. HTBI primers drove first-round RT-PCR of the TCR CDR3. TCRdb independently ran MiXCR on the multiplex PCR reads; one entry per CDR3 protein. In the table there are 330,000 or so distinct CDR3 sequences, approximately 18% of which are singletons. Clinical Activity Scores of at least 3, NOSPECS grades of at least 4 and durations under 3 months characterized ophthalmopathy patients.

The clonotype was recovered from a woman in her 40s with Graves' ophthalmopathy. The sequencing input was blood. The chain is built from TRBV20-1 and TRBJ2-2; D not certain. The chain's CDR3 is CSARFEGGTGELFF. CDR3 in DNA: TGCAGTGCTAGGTTTGAAGGCGGAACCGGGGAGCTGTTTTTT.